A selection of T cell receptor beta chains follows, all from one sample in a study of blood T cells in healthy people across ages. Each CDR3 protein is one row after TCRdb ran MiXCR on the 5' RACE reads. Among about 1.4 million distinct CDR3 sequences listed, 45% to 70% were seen once. The sample taken for sequencing was blood. The receptors originated from a man between 18 and 35 years old in good health. CDR3s include the opening cysteine and the closing phenylalanine or tryptophan. Each record gives: V gene, clone size, D gene, J gene, CDR3 protein, CDR3 DNA. A D gene is named only where the DNA matches it firmly. Clone sizes are given selectively: once, few, many, or a class where the clone is expanded.

v_gene: TRBV6-5
abundance: -
d_gene: TRBD1
j_gene: TRBJ2-7
CDR3aa: CASRGTVEQYF
CDR3nt: TGTGCCAGCCGAGGGACAGTCGAGCAGTACTTC

v_gene: TRBV4-1
abundance: -
d_gene: -
j_gene: TRBJ2-7
CDR3aa: CASSQDDQDSSYEQYF
CDR3nt: TGCGCCAGCAGCCAAGATGATCAGGACAGCTCCTACGAGCAGTACTTC

v_gene: TRBV27
abundance: -
d_gene: -
j_gene: TRBJ1-1
CDR3aa: CASRVVENTEAFF
CDR3nt: TGTGCCAGCAGGGTGGTCGAGAACACTGAAGCTTTCTTT

v_gene: TRBV7-2
abundance: -
d_gene: TRBD1
j_gene: TRBJ1-1
CDR3aa: CASSLDLTGIEAFF
CDR3nt: TGTGCCAGCAGCTTAGATCTGACAGGGATTGAAGCTTTCTTT

v_gene: TRBV5-6
abundance: -
d_gene: -
j_gene: TRBJ1-2
CDR3aa: CASSLWGRGNGYTF
CDR3nt: TGTGCCAGCAGCTTGTGGGGCAGGGGTAATGGCTACACCTTC

v_gene: TRBV6-5
abundance: -
d_gene: TRBD2
j_gene: TRBJ2-5
CDR3aa: CASTFLAGGRETQYF
CDR3nt: TGTGCCAGCACCTTCCTGGCGGGGGGGCGTGAGACCCAGTACTTC

v_gene: TRBV7-9
abundance: few
d_gene: TRBD1
j_gene: TRBJ2-3
CDR3aa: CASSHIEGQPSLTDTQYF
CDR3nt: TGTGCCAGCAGCCACATTGAGGGACAGCCATCTCTCACAGATACGCAGTATTTT

v_gene: TRBV7-2
abundance: -
d_gene: -
j_gene: TRBJ1-1
CDR3aa: CASSLISGGTEAFF
CDR3nt: TGTGCCAGCAGCTTAATATCCGGAGGAACTGAAGCTTTCTTT

v_gene: TRBV20-1
abundance: few
d_gene: -
j_gene: TRBJ2-2
CDR3aa: CSAREPSGELFF
CDR3nt: TGCAGTGCTAGAGAACCATCCGGGGAGCTGTTTTTT

v_gene: TRBV20-1
abundance: -
d_gene: -
j_gene: TRBJ2-4
CDR3aa: CSASGMEGLAKNIQYF
CDR3nt: TGCAGTGCTAGCGGAATGGAGGGCCTAGCCAAAAACATTCAGTACTTC

v_gene: TRBV27
abundance: -
d_gene: -
j_gene: TRBJ2-7
CDR3aa: CASSSNTETQRPYEQYF
CDR3nt: TGTGCCAGCAGTTCCAATACCGAGACCCAACGTCCCTACGAGCAGTACTTC

v_gene: TRBV29-1
abundance: once
d_gene: -
j_gene: TRBJ2-1
CDR3aa: CSVDRTTGWIEQFF
CDR3nt: TGCAGCGTTGATCGGACTACCGGGTGGATTGAGCAGTTCTTC

v_gene: TRBV7-9
abundance: once
d_gene: TRBD1
j_gene: TRBJ1-1
CDR3aa: CASSLALGGYAEAFF
CDR3nt: TGTGCCAGCAGCTTAGCTCTAGGGGGCTATGCTGAAGCTTTCTTT

v_gene: TRBV4-1
abundance: few
d_gene: -
j_gene: TRBJ2-1
CDR3aa: CASSQFAGEYVNEQFF
CDR3nt: TGCGCCAGCAGCCAATTTGCAGGGGAGTACGTCAATGAGCAGTTCTTC

v_gene: TRBV12-3/TRBV12-4
abundance: -
d_gene: -
j_gene: TRBJ2-1
CDR3aa: CASIPSDHHSYSEQFF
CDR3nt: TGTGCCAGTATACCGTCGGACCACCACTCCTACAGTGAGCAGTTCTTC

v_gene: TRBV5-4
abundance: -
d_gene: -
j_gene: TRBJ2-1
CDR3aa: CASSGWGRGGNEQFF
CDR3nt: TGTGCCAGCAGCGGGTGGGGCAGGGGTGGCAATGAGCAGTTCTTC

v_gene: TRBV3-1
abundance: -
d_gene: -
j_gene: TRBJ1-2
CDR3aa: CASSRADSPFGYTF
CDR3nt: TGTGCCAGCAGTCGGGCGGACAGCCCCTTCGGCTACACCTTC

v_gene: TRBV25-1
abundance: -
d_gene: TRBD2
j_gene: TRBJ2-7
CDR3aa: CASRLAGVPEQYF
CDR3nt: TGTGCCAGCAGACTAGCGGGAGTGCCAGAGCAGTACTTC

v_gene: TRBV7-2
abundance: -
d_gene: -
j_gene: TRBJ2-7
CDR3aa: CASSLEQVSSYEQYF
CDR3nt: TGTGCCAGCAGCTTAGAACAGGTCAGCTCCTACGAGCAGTACTTC

v_gene: TRBV20-1
abundance: -
d_gene: -
j_gene: TRBJ2-1
CDR3aa: CSPGSEQFF
CDR3nt: TGCAGTCCAGGGAGTGAGCAGTTCTTC

v_gene: TRBV7-6
abundance: -
d_gene: -
j_gene: TRBJ2-7
CDR3aa: CASSPGPIVDEQYF
CDR3nt: TGTGCCAGCAGCCCGGGTCCCATAGTAGACGAGCAGTACTTC

v_gene: TRBV18
abundance: -
d_gene: -
j_gene: TRBJ2-7
CDR3aa: CASSPPGIDYEQYF
CDR3nt: TGTGCCAGCTCACCTCCAGGGATCGATTACGAGCAGTACTTC

v_gene: TRBV4-2
abundance: -
d_gene: TRBD2
j_gene: TRBJ2-7
CDR3aa: CASSQEWREYEQYF
CDR3nt: TGTGCCAGCAGCCAAGAGTGGCGGGAGTACGAGCAGTACTTC

v_gene: TRBV24-1
abundance: -
d_gene: -
j_gene: TRBJ2-5
CDR3aa: CATSDRTIRGRETQYF
CDR3nt: TGTGCCACCAGTGATCGAACTATCAGGGGGAGGGAGACCCAGTACTTC

v_gene: TRBV27
abundance: -
d_gene: -
j_gene: TRBJ1-2
CDR3aa: CASSFGGAGFYGYTF
CDR3nt: TGTGCCAGCAGTTTCGGGGGGGCGGGATTCTATGGCTACACCTTC

v_gene: TRBV5-1
abundance: -
d_gene: TRBD1
j_gene: TRBJ2-6
CDR3aa: CASSSNTGGLSGANVLTF
CDR3nt: TGCGCCAGCAGCTCCAATACAGGGGGCCTATCTGGGGCCAACGTCCTGACTTTC

v_gene: TRBV7-6
abundance: few
d_gene: -
j_gene: TRBJ2-7
CDR3aa: CASSWGTESYEQYF
CDR3nt: TGTGCCAGCAGCTGGGGGACCGAGTCCTACGAGCAGTACTTC

v_gene: TRBV5-1
abundance: few
d_gene: -
j_gene: TRBJ2-5
CDR3aa: CASSSTTNLEYQETQYF
CDR3nt: TGCGCCAGCAGCTCGACTACAAATCTCGAGTACCAAGAGACCCAGTACTTC

v_gene: TRBV27
abundance: -
d_gene: -
j_gene: TRBJ1-2
CDR3aa: CASSLSGGGSWGYGYTF
CDR3nt: TGTGCCAGCAGTTTATCGGGGGGTGGGTCATGGGGCTATGGCTACACCTTC

v_gene: TRBV4-2
abundance: -
d_gene: TRBD2
j_gene: TRBJ2-7
CDR3aa: CASSDQRGLSYEQYF
CDR3nt: TGTGCCAGCAGCGACCAGCGGGGGCTCTCCTACGAGCAGTACTTC

v_gene: TRBV6-2/TRBV6-3
abundance: -
d_gene: -
j_gene: TRBJ1-6
CDR3aa: CASSPGPPNSPLHF
CDR3nt: TGTGCCAGCAGCCCGGGACCCCCGAATTCACCCCTCCACTTT

v_gene: TRBV27
abundance: -
d_gene: -
j_gene: TRBJ2-3
CDR3aa: CARINRDCRTDTQYF
CDR3nt: TGTGCCAGGATAAACCGGGACTGCAGGACAGATACGCAGTATTTT

v_gene: TRBV11-2
abundance: once
d_gene: -
j_gene: TRBJ2-5
CDR3aa: CASSSTRTGQGTQYF
CDR3nt: TGTGCCAGCAGCTCCACTAGGACGGGGCAAGGGACCCAGTACTTC

v_gene: TRBV6-4
abundance: many
d_gene: -
j_gene: TRBJ2-1
CDR3aa: CASSDGGAGNEQFF
CDR3nt: TGTGCCAGCAGTGACGGGGGGGCTGGCAATGAGCAGTTCTTC

v_gene: TRBV20-1
abundance: -
d_gene: -
j_gene: TRBJ2-7
CDR3aa: CSASFSEQYF
CDR3nt: TGCAGTGCTAGCTTCAGCGAGCAGTACTTC

v_gene: TRBV28
abundance: few
d_gene: -
j_gene: TRBJ2-3
CDR3aa: CASSLPSVGTDTQYF
CDR3nt: TGTGCCAGCAGTCTACCTAGCGTTGGCACAGATACGCAGTATTTT

v_gene: TRBV6-6
abundance: once
d_gene: -
j_gene: TRBJ2-7
CDR3aa: CASSRAGTPTYEQYF
CDR3nt: TGTGCCAGCAGCCGAGCCGGGACACCTACCTACGAGCAGTACTTC

v_gene: TRBV7-9
abundance: -
d_gene: -
j_gene: TRBJ2-3
CDR3aa: CASSPGPQSTQYF
CDR3nt: TGTGCCAGCAGCCCAGGACCACAGAGTACGCAGTATTTT

v_gene: TRBV10-3
abundance: once
d_gene: -
j_gene: TRBJ2-2
CDR3aa: CAISESIYRNTGELFF
CDR3nt: TGTGCCATCAGTGAGTCGATATATCGGAACACCGGGGAGCTGTTTTTT

v_gene: TRBV6-2/TRBV6-3
abundance: -
d_gene: -
j_gene: TRBJ2-7
CDR3aa: CASDSGLKYEQYF
CDR3nt: TGTGCCAGCGATTCGGGACTGAAGTACGAGCAGTACTTC